This TCR beta chain was obtained from a study of CD8 T cells in Susac syndrome. The controls were healthy donors who were matched for age and sex. FACS enriched CD8+ TEMRA cells, while bulk CD8+ and CD4+ were negatively isolated. The germline V and J ends were trimmed by 9 bases and 7 bases, with 11 bases remaining between them. The CDR3 is 12 amino acids. CDR1 is KGHDR and CDR2 is SFDVKD in the germline V gene. The RNA input was about 0.45 to 1 ug, and it was reverse transcribed with random hexamers. The immunoSEQ assay covered 54 Vbeta and 13 Jbeta segments for CDR3. TCRdb independently ran MiXCR on the immunoSEQ multiplex PCR reads; one entry per CDR3 protein. The sample comprises more than 150,000 distinct CDR3 sequences, about 90% of which are singletons, and around 0.087% rests with the top ten.

The sequenced material came from CD4+ T cells from PBMCs. This clonotype was obtained from a human donor in good health. The gene calls are TRBV24-1 and TRBJ2-2, with D possibly TRBD2 on 5 matching bases. The CDR3 DNA follows: TGTGCCACCGGACGGGGTAGCGGGGAGCTGTTTTTT. It is translated as CATGRGSGELFF.